This TCR beta chain was identified in a study of T cells in tumors and immune-related adverse events. The method was immunoSEQ multiplex PCR; TCRdb's version includes in-frame clones alone and lacks a portion of them. The sample has about 22,000 clones, approximately 90% seen once. The CDR3 runs to 16 residues. The V and J ends lost 0 bases and 0 bases, in that order; junction bases with no gene match: 1. Germline V gives CDR1 LNHDA, CDR2 SQIVND (reference sequence). The sequencing used lymph node tissue, collected from a patient treated with anti-PD-1 therapy. V gene TRBV19 combines with J gene TRBJ2-3, with TRBD1 matching 9 bases. This clonotype was sampled from a female donor with metastatic renal cell carcinoma. CDR3 coding DNA: TGTGCCAGTAGTATAGAACAGGGGGCTAGCACAGATACGCAGTATTTT. Protein sequence: CASSIEQGASTDTQYF.